The clone carrying this T cell receptor beta chain has only one observation. The data are from a study of blood T cell repertoires in COVID-19. The wider study: Samples representing acute and convalescent COVID-19 were sourced from the United States, Italy and Spain. T cells, B-cell-depleted T cells, or PBMCs provided the cDNA or gDNA that served as material.

The authors' processing: The assay estimated nucleated cells by amplifying reference gene primers. Sequencing used immunoSEQ multiplex PCR; TCRdb keeps in-frame clones, though not all of them. That table gives V, J and clone size, and the DNA gave D and trimming. The sample lists 160,000 or so clones; approximately 80% were seen once. This CDR3 has 14 residues. V shed 7 bases and J 6 bases; nucleotides not matched to a gene: 8. CDR1 MNHEY and CDR2 SVGAGI come from the germline V gene. The chain combines TRBV6-5 with TRBJ2-2; 7 bases agree with TRBD1. The TCR was taken from a man in his sixties with acute or convalescent COVID-19. The sequenced sample was peripheral blood. CDR3: CASTRQGFAGELFF. The CDR3, as DNA: TGTGCCAGCACTCGACAGGGATTCGCCGGGGAGCTGTTTTTT.